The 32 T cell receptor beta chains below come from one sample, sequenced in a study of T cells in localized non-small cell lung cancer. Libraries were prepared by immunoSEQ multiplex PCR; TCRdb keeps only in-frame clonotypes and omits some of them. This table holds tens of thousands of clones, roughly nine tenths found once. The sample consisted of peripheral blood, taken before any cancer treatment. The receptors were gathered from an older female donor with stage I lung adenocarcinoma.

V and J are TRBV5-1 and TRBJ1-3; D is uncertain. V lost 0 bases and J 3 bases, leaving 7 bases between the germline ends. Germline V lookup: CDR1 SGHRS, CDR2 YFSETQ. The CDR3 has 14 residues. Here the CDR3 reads CASSLVGYGNTIYF. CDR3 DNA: TGCGCCAGCAGCTTGGTGGGGTATGGAAACACCATATATTTT.

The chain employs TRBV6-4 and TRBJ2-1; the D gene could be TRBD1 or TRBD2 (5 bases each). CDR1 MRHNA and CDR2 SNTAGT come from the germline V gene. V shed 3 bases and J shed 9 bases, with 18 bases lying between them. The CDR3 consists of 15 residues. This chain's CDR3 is CASSEMVGEWGEQFF. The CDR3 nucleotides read TGTGCCAGCAGTGAGATGGTAGGGGAGTGGGGTGAGCAGTTCTTC.

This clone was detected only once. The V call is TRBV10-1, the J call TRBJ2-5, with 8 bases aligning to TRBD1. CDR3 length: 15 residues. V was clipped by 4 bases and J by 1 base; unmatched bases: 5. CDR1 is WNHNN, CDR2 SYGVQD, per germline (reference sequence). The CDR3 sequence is CASSGRGTGQETQYF. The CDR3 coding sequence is TGCGCCAGCAGTGGTCGGGGGACAGGCCAAGAGACCCAGTACTTC.

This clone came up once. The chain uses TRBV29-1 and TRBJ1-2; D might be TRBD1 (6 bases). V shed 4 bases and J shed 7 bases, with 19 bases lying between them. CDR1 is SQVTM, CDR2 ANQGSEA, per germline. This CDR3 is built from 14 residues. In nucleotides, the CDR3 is TGCAGCGTTGCACCGGGGGGCCGGGGGAGTGGCTACACCTTC. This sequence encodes CSVAPGGRGSGYTF.

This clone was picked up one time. DNA of the CDR3: TGCGCCAGCAGCCTAGAGGGCAGTAGCAATCAGCCCCAGCATTTT. It yields the protein CASSLEGSSNQPQHF. The chain has TRBV5-1 and TRBJ1-5; D is ambiguous. Trimming left V 4 bases short and J 0 bases short, with 11 bases between. Germline V gene sequence: CDR1 SGHRS, CDR2 YFSETQ. This CDR3 region has 15 residues.

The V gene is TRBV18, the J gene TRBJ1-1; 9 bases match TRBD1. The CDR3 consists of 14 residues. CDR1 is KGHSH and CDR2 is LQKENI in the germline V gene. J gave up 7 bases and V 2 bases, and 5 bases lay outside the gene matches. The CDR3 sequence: CASSPTGGLGEAFF. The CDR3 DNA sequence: TGTGCCAGCTCACCAACAGGGGGCTTGGGTGAAGCTTTCTTT.

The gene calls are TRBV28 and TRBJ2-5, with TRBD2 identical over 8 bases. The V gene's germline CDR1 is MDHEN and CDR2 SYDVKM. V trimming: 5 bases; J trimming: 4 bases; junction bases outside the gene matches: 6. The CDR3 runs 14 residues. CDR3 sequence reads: CASSPRGAGETQYF. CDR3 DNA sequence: TGTGCCAGCAGTCCGCGGGGGGCCGGAGAGACCCAGTACTTC.

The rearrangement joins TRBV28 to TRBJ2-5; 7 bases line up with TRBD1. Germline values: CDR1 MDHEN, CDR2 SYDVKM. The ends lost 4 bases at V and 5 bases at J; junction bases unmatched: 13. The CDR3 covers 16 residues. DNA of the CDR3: TGTGCCAGCAGTTCTACAGGGGTTGTTTTCAGCGAGACCCAGTACTTC. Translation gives CASSSTGVVFSETQYF.

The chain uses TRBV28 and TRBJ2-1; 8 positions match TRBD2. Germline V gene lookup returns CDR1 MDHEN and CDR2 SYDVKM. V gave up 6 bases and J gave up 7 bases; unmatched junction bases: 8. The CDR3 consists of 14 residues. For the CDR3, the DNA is TGTGCCAGCAGATTGCCGGGGGGGGTTAATGAGCAGTTCTTC. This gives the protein CASRLPGGVNEQFF. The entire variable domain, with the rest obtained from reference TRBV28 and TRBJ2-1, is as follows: DVKVTQSSRYLVKRTGEKVFLECVQDMDHENMFWYRQDPGLGLRLIYFSYDVKMKEKGDIPEGYSVSREKKERFSLILESASTNQTSMYLCASRLPGGVNEQFFGPGTRLTVL.

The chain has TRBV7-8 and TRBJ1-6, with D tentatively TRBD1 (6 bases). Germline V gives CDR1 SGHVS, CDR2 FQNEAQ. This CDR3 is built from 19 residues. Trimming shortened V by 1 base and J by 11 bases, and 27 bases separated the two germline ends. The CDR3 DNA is TGTGCCAGCAGCTTAGAACTCTTACAGGGAATAGGGAGGTTGACACCCCTCCACTTT. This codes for CASSLELLQGIGRLTPLHF.

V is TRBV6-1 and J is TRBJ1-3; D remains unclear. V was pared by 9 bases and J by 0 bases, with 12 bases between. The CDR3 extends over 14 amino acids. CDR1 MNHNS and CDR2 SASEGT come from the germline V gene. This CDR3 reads CASTSTHSGNTIYF. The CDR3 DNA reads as TGTGCCAGTACTTCGACTCACTCTGGAAACACCATATATTTT.

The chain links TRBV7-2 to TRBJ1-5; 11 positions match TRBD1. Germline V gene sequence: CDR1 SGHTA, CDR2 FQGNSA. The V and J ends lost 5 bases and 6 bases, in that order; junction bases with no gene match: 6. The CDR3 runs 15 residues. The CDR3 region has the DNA TGTGCCAGCAGCCGACGGACAGGGGGCGGTCAGCCCCAGCATTTT. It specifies CASSRRTGGGQPQHF.

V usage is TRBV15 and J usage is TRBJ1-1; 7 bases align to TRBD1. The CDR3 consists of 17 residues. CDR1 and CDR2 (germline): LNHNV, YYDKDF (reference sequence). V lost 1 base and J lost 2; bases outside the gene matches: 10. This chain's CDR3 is CATSRGDRAFYNTEAFF. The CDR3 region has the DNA TGTGCCACCAGCAGAGGCGACAGGGCCTTTTACAACACTGAAGCTTTCTTT.

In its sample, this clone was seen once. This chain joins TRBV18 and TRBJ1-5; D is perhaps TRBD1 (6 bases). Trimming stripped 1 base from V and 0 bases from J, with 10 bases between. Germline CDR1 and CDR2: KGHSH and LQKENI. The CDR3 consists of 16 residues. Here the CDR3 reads CASSPRTDVSNQPQHF. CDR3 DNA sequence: TGTGCCAGCTCACCACGGACAGACGTTAGCAATCAGCCCCAGCATTTT.

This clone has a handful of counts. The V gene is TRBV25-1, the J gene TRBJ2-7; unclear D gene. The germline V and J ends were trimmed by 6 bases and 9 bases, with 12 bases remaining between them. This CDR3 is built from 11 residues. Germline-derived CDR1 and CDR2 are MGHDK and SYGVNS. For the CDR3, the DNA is TGTGCCAGCAGCGCCACTACTTTGCAGTACTTC. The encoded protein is CASSATTLQYF.

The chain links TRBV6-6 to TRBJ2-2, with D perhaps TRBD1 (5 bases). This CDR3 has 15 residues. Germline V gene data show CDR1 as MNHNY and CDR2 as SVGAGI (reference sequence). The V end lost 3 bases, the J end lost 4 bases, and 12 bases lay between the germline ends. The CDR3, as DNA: TGTGCCAGCAGTTATTTTGGGGCCAGCACCGGGGAGCTGTTTTTT. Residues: CASSYFGASTGELFF.

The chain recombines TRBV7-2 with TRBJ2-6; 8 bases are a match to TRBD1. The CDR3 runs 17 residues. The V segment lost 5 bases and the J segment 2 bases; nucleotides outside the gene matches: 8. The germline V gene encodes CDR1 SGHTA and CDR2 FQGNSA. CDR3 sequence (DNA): TGTGCCAGCAGCCTGGGACAGGTTTGGGCTGGGGCCAACGTCCTGACTTTC. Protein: CASSLGQVWAGANVLTF.

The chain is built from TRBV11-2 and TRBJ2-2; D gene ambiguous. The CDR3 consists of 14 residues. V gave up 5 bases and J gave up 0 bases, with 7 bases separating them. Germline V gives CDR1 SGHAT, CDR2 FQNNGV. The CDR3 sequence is CASSVHSNTGELFF. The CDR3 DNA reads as TGTGCCAGCAGCGTACACTCGAACACCGGGGAGCTGTTTTTT.

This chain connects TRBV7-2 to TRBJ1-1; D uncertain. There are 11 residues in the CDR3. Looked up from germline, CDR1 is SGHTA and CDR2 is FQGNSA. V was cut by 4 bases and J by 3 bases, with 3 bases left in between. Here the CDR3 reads CASSYHTEAFF. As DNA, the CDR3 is TGTGCCAGCAGCTATCACACTGAAGCTTTCTTT.

In DNA, the CDR3 is TGTGCCAGCAGCGAACCCGGAGGCAGCTCTGGAAACACCATATATTTT. Its translation: CASSEPGGSSGNTIYF. The chain couples TRBV28 to TRBJ1-3; D is unresolved. The CDR3 spans 16 residues. Trimming cost V 6 bases and J 0 bases, with 15 bases left between them. Germline values: CDR1 MDHEN, CDR2 SYDVKM.

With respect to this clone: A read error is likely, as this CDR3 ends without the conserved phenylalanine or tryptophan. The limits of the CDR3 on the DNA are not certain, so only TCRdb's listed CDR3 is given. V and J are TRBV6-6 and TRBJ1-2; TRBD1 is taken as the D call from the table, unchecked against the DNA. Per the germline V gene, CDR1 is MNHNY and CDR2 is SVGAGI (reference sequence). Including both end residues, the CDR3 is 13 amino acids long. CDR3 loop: CASSSTGQGALVA.

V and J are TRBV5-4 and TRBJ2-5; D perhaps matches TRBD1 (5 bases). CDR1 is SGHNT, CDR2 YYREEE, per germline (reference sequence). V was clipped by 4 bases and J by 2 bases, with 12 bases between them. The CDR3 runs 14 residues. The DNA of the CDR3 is TGTGCCAGCAGCCCCCGGCAGGGACAAGAGACCCAGTACTTC. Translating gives CASSPRQGQETQYF.

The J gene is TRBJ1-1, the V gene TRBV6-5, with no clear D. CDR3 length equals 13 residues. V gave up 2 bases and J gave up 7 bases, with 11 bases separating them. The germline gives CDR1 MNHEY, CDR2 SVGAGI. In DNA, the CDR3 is TGTGCCAGCAGTTACCCAGGCCTGCTTGAAGCTTTCTTT. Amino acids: CASSYPGLLEAFF.

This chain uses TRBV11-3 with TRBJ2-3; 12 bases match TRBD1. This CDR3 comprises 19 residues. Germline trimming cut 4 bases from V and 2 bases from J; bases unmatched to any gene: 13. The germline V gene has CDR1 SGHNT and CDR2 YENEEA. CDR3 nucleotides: TGTGCCAGCAGCTCCGGGACAGGGGGCATAGTAGGTTTCACAGATACGCAGTATTTT. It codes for CASSSGTGGIVGFTDTQYF.

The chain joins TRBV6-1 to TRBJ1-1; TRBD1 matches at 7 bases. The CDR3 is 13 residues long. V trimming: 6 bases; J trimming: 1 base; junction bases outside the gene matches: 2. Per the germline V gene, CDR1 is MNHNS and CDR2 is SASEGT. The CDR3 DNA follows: TGTGCCAGCAGCTGGACAGGGAACACTGAAGCTTTCTTT. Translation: CASSWTGNTEAFF.

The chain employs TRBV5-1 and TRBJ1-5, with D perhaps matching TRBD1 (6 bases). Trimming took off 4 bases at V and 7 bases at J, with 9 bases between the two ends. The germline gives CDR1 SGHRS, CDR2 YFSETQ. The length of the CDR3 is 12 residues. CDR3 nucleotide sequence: TGCGCCAGCAGCGGGGGGGGCCAGCCCCAGCATTTT. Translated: CASSGGGQPQHF.

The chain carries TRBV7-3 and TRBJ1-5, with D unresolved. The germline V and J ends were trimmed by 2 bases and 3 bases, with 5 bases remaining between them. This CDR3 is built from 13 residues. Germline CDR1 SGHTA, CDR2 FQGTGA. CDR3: CASSLDDNQPQHF. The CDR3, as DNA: TGTGCCAGCAGCTTAGATGACAATCAGCCCCAGCATTTT.

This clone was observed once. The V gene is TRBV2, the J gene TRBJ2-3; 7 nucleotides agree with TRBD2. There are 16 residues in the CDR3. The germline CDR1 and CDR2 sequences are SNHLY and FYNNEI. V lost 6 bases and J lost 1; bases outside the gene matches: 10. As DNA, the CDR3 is TGTGCCAGCAGGAGAGGGACTAAGCGGGGCACAGATACGCAGTATTTT. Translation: CASRRGTKRGTDTQYF.

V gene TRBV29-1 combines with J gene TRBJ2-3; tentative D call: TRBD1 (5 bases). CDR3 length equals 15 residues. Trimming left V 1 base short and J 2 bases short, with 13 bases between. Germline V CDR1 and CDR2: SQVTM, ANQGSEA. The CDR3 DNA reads TGCAGCGTTGAAGCCTTAGGGGTACCCACAGATACGCAGTATTTT. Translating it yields CSVEALGVPTDTQYF.

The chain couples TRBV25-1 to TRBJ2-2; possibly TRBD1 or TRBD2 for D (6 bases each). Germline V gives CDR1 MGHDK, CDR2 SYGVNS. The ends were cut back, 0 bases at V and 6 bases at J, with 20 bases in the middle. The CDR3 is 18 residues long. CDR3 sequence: CASSEYGGPSLRPGELFF. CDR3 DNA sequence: TGTGCCAGCAGTGAATATGGGGGGCCATCCCTGCGGCCCGGGGAGCTGTTTTTT.

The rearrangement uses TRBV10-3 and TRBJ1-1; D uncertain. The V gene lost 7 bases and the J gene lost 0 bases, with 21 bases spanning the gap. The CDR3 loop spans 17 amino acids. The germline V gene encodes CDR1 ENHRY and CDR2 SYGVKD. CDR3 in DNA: TGTGCCATCAAGGAGATTCCACGGAGAGTGGTGAACACTGAAGCTTTCTTT. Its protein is CAIKEIPRRVVNTEAFF.

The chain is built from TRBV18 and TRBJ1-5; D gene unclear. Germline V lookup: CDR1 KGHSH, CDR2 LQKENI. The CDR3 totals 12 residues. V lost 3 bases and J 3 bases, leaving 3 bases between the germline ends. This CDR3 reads CASSPDNQPQHF. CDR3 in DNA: TGTGCCAGCTCACCTGACAATCAGCCCCAGCATTTT.